This T cell receptor beta chain is from a study of T-cell reconstitution after alpha-beta-depleted transplantation in children. Preparing the TCRbeta library involved the use of unique molecular identifiers. MiXCR, run by TCRdb on the PCR reads, gives a single entry per CDR3 protein. The table lists about 640,000 distinct CDR3 sequences, approximately 15% of them singletons. J was trimmed by 5 bases and V by 6 bases; bases with no gene match: 7. CDR3 length equals 14 residues. The genes are TRBV12-3 or TRBV12-4 and TRBJ1-5, with 7 bases aligning to TRBD1. The origin of this receptor is a human donor who donated a stem cell graft to a child with acute myeloid leukemia. The input for sequencing was PBMCs from the stem cell graft donor, taken from the stem cell graft. CDR3 nucleotides: TGTGCCAGCAGCCTCGGGACAGCTTATCAGCCCCAGCATTTT. This translates into CASSLGTAYQPQHF.